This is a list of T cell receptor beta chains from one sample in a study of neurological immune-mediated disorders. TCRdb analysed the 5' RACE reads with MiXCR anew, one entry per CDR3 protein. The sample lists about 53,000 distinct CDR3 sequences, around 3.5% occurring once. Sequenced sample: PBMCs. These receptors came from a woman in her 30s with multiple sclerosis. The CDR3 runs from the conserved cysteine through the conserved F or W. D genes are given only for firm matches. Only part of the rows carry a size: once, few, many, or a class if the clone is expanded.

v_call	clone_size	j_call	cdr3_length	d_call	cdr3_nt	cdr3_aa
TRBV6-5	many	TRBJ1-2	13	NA	TGTGCCAGCAGTTTGCCAGATAACTATGGCTACACCTTC	CASSLPDNYGYTF
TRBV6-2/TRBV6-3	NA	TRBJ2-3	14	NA	TGTGCCACCAGATGGGCCCTTAAGAGAGATACGCAGTATTTT	CATRWALKRDTQYF
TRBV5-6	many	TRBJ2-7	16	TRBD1	TGTGCCAGCATCGAGTGGGGACAGGGATCTTCCTACGAGCAGTACTTC	CASIEWGQGSSYEQYF
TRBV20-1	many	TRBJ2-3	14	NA	TGCAGTGCTGAGGGTGACTTGAGCACAGATACGCAGTATTTT	CSAEGDLSTDTQYF
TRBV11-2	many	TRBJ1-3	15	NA	TGTGCCAGCAGCCCCAGTTCATCCTCTGGAAACACCATATATTTT	CASSPSSSSGNTIYF
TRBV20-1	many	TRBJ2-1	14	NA	TGCAGTGCTAGCAGGGATACCGGCTACAATGAGCAGTTCTTC	CSASRDTGYNEQFF
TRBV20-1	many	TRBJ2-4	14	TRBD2	TGCAGTGCAAGCGGGGACTTAGCCGGAAACATTCAGTACTTC	CSASGDLAGNIQYF
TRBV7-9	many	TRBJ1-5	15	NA	TGTGCCAGCAGCCGGGACGGTTATAGCAATCAGCCCCAGCATTTT	CASSRDGYSNQPQHF
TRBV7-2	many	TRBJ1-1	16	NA	TGTGCCAGCAGCTTACTTGCTGGGGGGGCGAACACTGAAGCTTTCTTT	CASSLLAGGANTEAFF
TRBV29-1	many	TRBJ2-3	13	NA	TGCAGCGTTGAAAGTGGGTTAGGAGATACGCAGTATTTT	CSVESGLGDTQYF
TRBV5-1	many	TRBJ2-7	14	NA	TGCGCCAGCAAGGAGCAACAAAGCTCCTACGAGCAGTACTTC	CASKEQQSSYEQYF
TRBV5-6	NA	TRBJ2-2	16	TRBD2	TGTGCCAGCAGCTTGACTAGCGGGGGAAACACCGGGGAGCTGTTTTTT	CASSLTSGGNTGELFF
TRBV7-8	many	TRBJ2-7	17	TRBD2	TGTGCCAGCAGCTTAGCGCTTTCAAGCGGGGGGGTTTACGAGCAGTACTTC	CASSLALSSGGVYEQYF
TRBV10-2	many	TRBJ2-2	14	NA	TGCGCCAGCAGCTATTCAGCTGACACCGGGGAGCTGTTTTTT	CASSYSADTGELFF
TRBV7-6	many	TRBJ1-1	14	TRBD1	TGTGCCAGCAGCCCAGTGACAGGGAGCACTGAAGCTTTCTTT	CASSPVTGSTEAFF
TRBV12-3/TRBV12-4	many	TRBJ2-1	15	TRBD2	TGTGCCAGCAGTCTCGGACTAGCGGGGCTGCATGAGCAGTTCTTC	CASSLGLAGLHEQFF
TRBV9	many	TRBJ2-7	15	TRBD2	TGTGCCAGCAGCGTAGGAGCGCGGGAGGGGGGCGAGCAGTACTTC	CASSVGAREGGEQYF
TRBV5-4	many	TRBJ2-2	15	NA	TGTGCCAGCAGCCCCCTGTGGGGATCCACCGGGGAGCTGTTTTTT	CASSPLWGSTGELFF
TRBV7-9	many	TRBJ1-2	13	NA	TGTGCCAGCAGCTTTGACAGTTCAGGCGGCTACACCTTC	CASSFDSSGGYTF
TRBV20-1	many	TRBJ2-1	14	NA	TGCAGTGCTAGTAGCCGGAGTTTATACAATGAGCAGTTCTTC	CSASSRSLYNEQFF
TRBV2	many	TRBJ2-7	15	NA	TGTGCCAGCAGTGATCGGGGGACACCGTTCTACGAGCAGTACTTC	CASSDRGTPFYEQYF
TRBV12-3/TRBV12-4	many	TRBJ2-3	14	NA	TGTGCCAGCAGTATAAGACAGGGCACAGATACGCAGTATTTT	CASSIRQGTDTQYF
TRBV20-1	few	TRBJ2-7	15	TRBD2	TGCAGTGCCTGGGGTGGACTAGCGGGATCCTACGAGCAGTACTTC	CSAWGGLAGSYEQYF
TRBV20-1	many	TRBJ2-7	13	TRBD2	TGCAGTGCTAGTCCCATTTCGGGAGGGCAGCAGTACTTC	CSASPISGGQQYF
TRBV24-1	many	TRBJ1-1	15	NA	TGTGCCACCAGTGATATACAGGTTCAGGTGGGCTCGGCTTTCTTT	CATSDIQVQVGSAFF
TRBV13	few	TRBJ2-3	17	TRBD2	TGTGCCAGCAGCTATCCAAGGGGACTAGCGGGGACTGATACGCAGTATTTT	CASSYPRGLAGTDTQYF
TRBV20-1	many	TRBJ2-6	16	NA	TGCAGTGCTAGTTACGGTCTACACTCTGGGGCCAACGTCCTGACTTTC	CSASYGLHSGANVLTF
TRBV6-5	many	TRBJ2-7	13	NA	TGTGCCAGCAGTCGGGACACAGTGAGTGAGCAGTACTTC	CASSRDTVSEQYF
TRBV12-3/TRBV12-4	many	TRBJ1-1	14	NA	TGTGCCAGCAGTTTTTCCCCTGGGGACACTGAAGCTTTCTTT	CASSFSPGDTEAFF
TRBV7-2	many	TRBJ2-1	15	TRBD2	TGTGCCAGCAGTAGTCCGGGACTAGCGGACAATGAGCAGTTCTTC	CASSSPGLADNEQFF
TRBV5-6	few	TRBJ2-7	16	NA	TGTGCCAGCAGCTTTTTTAGCGACCGGTTCGACTACGAGCAGTACTTC	CASSFFSDRFDYEQYF
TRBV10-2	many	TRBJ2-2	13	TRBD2	TGCGCCAGCCAGTGGGGGGGTACCGGGGAGCTGTTTTTT	CASQWGGTGELFF
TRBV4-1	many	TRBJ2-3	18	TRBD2	TGCGCCAGCAACCAAGATAGCGGGGGGATACCTAGCACAGATACGCAGTATTTT	CASNQDSGGIPSTDTQYF
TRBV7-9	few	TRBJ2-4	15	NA	TGTGCCAGCAGCTCCCGAACCAGGAAGGGAAACATTCAGTACTTC	CASSSRTRKGNIQYF
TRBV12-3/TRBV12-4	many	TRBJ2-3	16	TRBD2	TGTGCCAGCAGTTTAGTGCTAGCGGGGGGAATTTCTACGCAGTATTTT	CASSLVLAGGISTQYF
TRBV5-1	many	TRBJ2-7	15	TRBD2	TGCGCCAGCAAAATAGCGGGAGACAGCTCCTACGAGCAGTACTTC	CASKIAGDSSYEQYF
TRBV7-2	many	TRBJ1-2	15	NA	TGTGCCAGCAGCTTAATCGCCAGGGGCGGGGGTGGCTACACCTTC	CASSLIARGGGGYTF
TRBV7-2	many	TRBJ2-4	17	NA	TGTGCCAGCAGCTCACGACAGGCGGAGAGGGCCAAAAACATTCAGTACTTC	CASSSRQAERAKNIQYF
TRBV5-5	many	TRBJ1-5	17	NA	TGTGCCAGCAGTCAGGGTCAGGTCGTTCTAGAGGGCCAGCCCCAGCATTTT	CASSQGQVVLEGQPQHF
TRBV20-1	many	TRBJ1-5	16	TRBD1	TGCAGTGCTAGAGGTATTGGGGGACAGGGCTATCAGCCCCAGCATTTT	CSARGIGGQGYQPQHF
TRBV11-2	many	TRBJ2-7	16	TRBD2	TGTGCCAGCAGCTTAGAGAGCGGGATCCTCCCCGACGAGCAGTACTTC	CASSLESGILPDEQYF
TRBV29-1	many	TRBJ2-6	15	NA	TGCAGCGTTGGGGTGGGGCAGTCTGGGGCCAACGTCCTGACTTTC	CSVGVGQSGANVLTF
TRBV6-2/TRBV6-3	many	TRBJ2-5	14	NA	TGTGCCAGCAGTTACTCGGAGCGACAAGAGACCCAGTACTTC	CASSYSERQETQYF
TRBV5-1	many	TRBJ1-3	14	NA	TGCGCCAGCAGCTTGGCGACAGAGGGAAACACCATATATTTT	CASSLATEGNTIYF
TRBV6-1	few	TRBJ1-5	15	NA	TGTGCCACCTGTTATTTGTGGGGAAGCAATCAGCCCCAGCATTTT	CATCYLWGSNQPQHF